This entry concerns a single T cell receptor (beta chain). The antigen is not known. The data were obtained in a study of CXCR3-negative and CXCR3-positive naive CD8 T cells. Study-wide results and caveats: A higher hydrophobicity marked the TRB CDR3s of CXCR3-positive naive cells versus CXCR3-negative naive cells.

UMI-labeled 5' RACE TRB cDNA libraries were prepared from the cells. TCRdb reprocessed the 5' RACE reads and stores each CDR3 protein as one record, lacking DNA. The sample has 150,000 or so distinct CDR3 sequences, and its top ten clones hold approximately 0.5%. Sequencing used naive CXCR3+ CD8+ T cells from blood. The subset was: CD45RO-CCR7+CD27+CD95- naive CD8+ T cells expressing CXCR3 (TNR3+). The source of this sequence is a human donor in good health. Some clones in this sample may be carry-over from other donors' samples.

CDR3 region: CASRETSGVYEQYF. The J gene is TRBJ2-7, the V gene TRBV2; the D gene TCRdb calls, TRBD2, cannot be checked with no DNA. The length of the CDR3 is 14 residues. Germline lookup yields CDR1 SNHLY and CDR2 FYNNEI.